What follows are 25 T cell receptor beta chains derived from one specimen sequenced in a study of shared clonotypes between healthy human individuals. Measured with immunoSEQ multiplex PCR; TCRdb has only the in-frame clones, and not every one. The data contain about 2.1 million clones, about 93% of them singletons. Only CD45RO-negative cells positively selected for CCR7 counted as naive CD8 cells, so terminally differentiated effector memory CD45RA+ cells were excluded. The source material was naive CD8+ T cells from PBMCs. The origin of the receptors is a man aged 18-30 years in good health. Some clones in this sample may be carry-over from other donors' samples.

Comments on this clone: Other DNA variants within this sample encode the same CDR3. CDR3 bases: TGTGCCAGCAGTTTTACGGGTAACTACGAGCAGTACTTC. It encodes CASSFTGNYEQYF. The chain uses TRBV27 and TRBJ2-7, with D hard to call. The V and J ends lost 3 bases and 3 bases respectively, with 9 bases between them. Looked up from germline, CDR1 is MNHEY and CDR2 is SMNVEV (reference sequence). CDR3 length: 13 residues.

The V gene is TRBV10-2, the J gene TRBJ2-7; possibly TRBD2 for D (6 bases). V shed 6 bases and J shed 3 bases, with 12 bases lying between them. Germline loops: CDR1 WSHSY, CDR2 SAAADI. The CDR3 is made up of 13 amino acids. The CDR3 protein is CASSPGTRYEQYF. CDR3 coding DNA: TGCGCCAGCAGCCCTGGGACTCGCTACGAGCAGTACTTC.

A remark on this clone: This same CDR3 is encoded by further DNA sequences in the sample. This sequence joins TRBV9 and TRBJ2-1; no definite D call. Germline V lookup: CDR1 SGDLS, CDR2 YYNGEE. The V end lost 0 bases, the J end lost 6 bases, and 7 bases lay between the germline ends. CDR3 size: 13 residues. CDR3 protein: CASSVALGNEQFF. The DNA of the CDR3 is TGTGCCAGCAGCGTAGCCTTGGGCAATGAGCAGTTCTTC.

This sequence joins TRBV4-1 and TRBJ2-5; D is possibly TRBD1 (5 bases). Trimming took off 1 base at V and 2 bases at J, with 17 bases between the two ends. The V gene's germline CDR1 is MGHRA and CDR2 YSYEKL. This CDR3 is 17 amino acids long. CDR3 coding DNA: TGCGCCAGCAGCCAAGGATTTGGGGCGGCACCACAAGAGACCCAGTACTTC. Amino acids: CASSQGFGAAPQETQYF.

Note on this clone: Other DNA variants within this sample encode the same CDR3. The V call is TRBV10-3, the J call TRBJ2-1; TRBD1 or TRBD2 may be the D gene (5 bases each). Looked up from germline, CDR1 is ENHRY and CDR2 is SYGVKD. Trimming removed 2 bases at V and 9 bases at J, with 5 bases between. This CDR3 has 11 residues. CDR3 protein: CAISEGGEQFF. For the CDR3, the DNA is TGTGCCATCAGTGAGGGGGGTGAGCAGTTCTTC.

To note about this clone: At the DNA level, this CDR3 is encoded by other sequences in the same sample as well. V usage is TRBV4-1 and J usage is TRBJ1-4; D is undetermined. V lost 1 base to trimming and J lost 8 bases, with 11 bases between them. The germline CDR1 and CDR2 sequences are MGHRA and YSYEKL. This CDR3 contains 14 residues. In DNA, the CDR3 is TGCGCCAGCAGCCAAGTCGGCGGCGGCGAAAAACTGTTTTTT. Its protein is CASSQVGGGEKLFF.

CDR3 amino acids: CASSSVGRTYEQYF. The CDR3, as DNA: TGTGCCAGCAGCTCTGTAGGACGGACCTACGAGCAGTACTTC. This chain links TRBV5-6 with TRBJ2-7, with unresolved D. The CDR3 runs 14 residues. CDR1 is SGHDT, CDR2 YYEEEE, per germline. V lost 3 bases and J lost 2, with 12 bases in between.

The V and J genes are TRBV28 and TRBJ2-7; 8 bases are a match to TRBD1. Germline values: CDR1 MDHEN, CDR2 SYDVKM. The CDR3 covers 13 residues. V was pared by 5 bases and J by 7 bases, with 7 bases of the junction left unmatched. The DNA for the CDR3 is TGTGCCAGCAGTCAGGACAGGGTGAGGGAGCAGTACTTC. This gives the protein CASSQDRVREQYF.

This clone appeared once. J is TRBJ1-5 and V is TRBV15; TRBD1 is a possible D gene (5 bases). The CDR3 sequence is 15 residues long. Per germline, CDR1 LNHNV and CDR2 YYDKDF (reference sequence). Trimming stripped 3 bases from V and 5 bases from J, with 14 bases between. CDR3 nucleotide sequence: TGTGCCACCAGCAGGAGGGCCGGGACGGATCAGCCCCAGCATTTT. This gives the protein CATSRRAGTDQPQHF.

The chain recombines TRBV6-5 with TRBJ2-2; D may be TRBD1 (5 bases). In germline, CDR1 is MNHEY, CDR2 SVGAGI. The germline V and J ends were trimmed by 2 bases and 4 bases, with 11 bases remaining between them. The CDR3 contains 15 residues. The CDR3 is CASSYPGAGTGELFF. The CDR3 nucleotides are TGTGCCAGCAGTTACCCTGGGGCCGGCACCGGGGAGCTGTTTTTT.

The chain links TRBV7-8 to TRBJ2-5; 9 bases align to TRBD1. Losses at the gene ends were 6 bases for V and 3 bases for J; bases not matched to a gene: 8. Per germline, CDR1 SGHVS and CDR2 FQNEAQ. This CDR3 contains 15 residues. The CDR3 DNA follows: TGTGCCAGCAGAACGACCGACAGGGGGAAAGAGACCCAGTACTTC. Translation: CASRTTDRGKETQYF.

The rearrangement joins TRBV27 to TRBJ2-7, with 7 bases identical to TRBD1. Germline CDR1 reads MNHEY; CDR2 reads SMNVEV (reference sequence). CDR3 length equals 15 residues. The junction had 12 bases not matched to a gene; V was cut back by 6 bases and J by 4 bases. This CDR3 reads CASSLARGSLYEQYF. As DNA, the CDR3 is TGTGCCAGCAGCCTCGCCAGGGGGAGTTTGTACGAGCAGTACTTC.

The V gene is TRBV11-2, the J gene TRBJ2-7, with D perhaps matching TRBD2 (7 bases). Germline lookup yields CDR1 SGHAT and CDR2 FQNNGV. Trimming removed 5 bases from V and 4 bases from J, with 21 bases in between. The CDR3 runs to 16 residues. The CDR3 sequence is CASSPPGGGIVYEQYF. The CDR3 coding sequence is TGTGCCAGCAGCCCCCCGGGGGGCGGGATCGTTTACGAGCAGTACTTC.

This clone was recorded a few times. The genes are TRBV27 and TRBJ1-1; maybe TRBD1 (6 bases). There are 15 residues in the CDR3. Deletions cut 6 bases from V and 0 bases from J, with 14 bases between. From germline, CDR1 is MNHEY and CDR2 SMNVEV (reference sequence). DNA of the CDR3: TGTGCCAGCAGAAAGGGGAGGGGGATGAACACTGAAGCTTTCTTT. Translated, it gives CASRKGRGMNTEAFF.

The V and J genes are TRBV7-8 and TRBJ2-3; weak D call: TRBD2 (5 bases). Germline V gene lookup returns CDR1 SGHVS and CDR2 FQNEAQ. The CDR3 runs to 14 residues. Trimming cost V 3 bases and J 1 base, with 8 bases left between them. The CDR3 DNA is TGTGCCAGCAGCTTGGGAGCGGGCACAGATACGCAGTATTTT. Protein sequence: CASSLGAGTDTQYF.

The chain is built from TRBV19 and TRBJ1-5; no clear D. The CDR3 is made up of 14 amino acids. Trimming removed 6 bases from V and 1 base from J, with 10 bases in between. CDR1 is LNHDA, CDR2 SQIVND, per germline (reference sequence). DNA of the CDR3: TGTGCCAGTAGATCTTGGCAGAGCAATCAGCCCCAGCATTTT. Amino acid sequence: CASRSWQSNQPQHF.

The CDR3 DNA sequence: TGTGCCAGTAGTTCTTGGACTCTCAGCTCCTACAATGAGCAGTTCTTC. It encodes CASSSWTLSSYNEQFF. This chain uses TRBV19 with TRBJ2-1; the D gene is possibly TRBD2 (5 bases). V was shortened by 5 bases and J by 0 bases, with 14 bases between the two germline ends. CDR3 length equals 16 residues. Germline V CDR1 and CDR2: LNHDA, SQIVND (reference sequence).

This rearrangement joins TRBV7-9 to TRBJ2-6; D ambiguous. Trimming pared 5 bases from V and 4 bases from J, leaving 21 bases between. The germline gives CDR1 SEHNR, CDR2 FQNEAQ (reference sequence). The CDR3 spans 18 residues. This CDR3 is CASSDATTTLLGANVLTF. CDR3 sequence (DNA): TGTGCCAGCAGCGACGCTACGACCACCCTATTGGGGGCCAACGTCCTGACTTTC.

The V call is TRBV10-3, the J call TRBJ2-1; perhaps TRBD1 as D (6 bases). Germline values: CDR1 ENHRY, CDR2 SYGVKD. CDR3 length: 14 residues. Between the trimmed V and J ends, which lost 11 bases and 7 bases, there was a span of 21 bases. The CDR3 is CAYCDSSRGNEQFF. In nucleotides, the CDR3 is TGTGCCTACTGTGACTCCTCGAGGGGGAATGAGCAGTTCTTC.

The chain joins TRBV2 to TRBJ2-1, with 10 bases fitting TRBD2. The CDR3 extends over 16 amino acids. The V segment lost 5 bases and the J segment 7 bases; nucleotides outside the gene matches: 11. The V gene's germline CDR1 is SNHLY and CDR2 FYNNEI. CDR3 in amino acids: CASSSPLAGVTNEQFF. DNA for the CDR3: TGTGCCAGCAGTTCTCCGCTAGCGGGAGTAACGAATGAGCAGTTCTTC.

This clone was recorded once. The V gene is TRBV5-6, the J gene TRBJ2-7, with TRBD1 matching 7 bases. The CDR3 is made up of 15 amino acids. J gave up 0 bases and V 3 bases, and 6 bases lay outside the gene matches. CDR1 is SGHDT and CDR2 is YYEEEE in the germline V gene. The CDR3 protein is CASSSIQGSSYEQYF. DNA for the CDR3: TGTGCCAGCAGCTCAATACAGGGGAGCTCCTACGAGCAGTACTTC.

The CDR3 spells CASSKGRTSCREQYF. CDR3 in DNA: TGTGCCAGCAGCAAAGGTAGGACTAGTTGTCGCGAGCAGTACTTC. The chain is built from TRBV21-1 and TRBJ2-7; TRBD2 was called by the table and not checked on the DNA. TRBV21-1 is listed as a pseudogene. The CDR3 consists of 15 residues.

The chain joins TRBV25-1 to TRBJ2-2; 8 positions match TRBD2. CDR3 size: 16 residues. The germline V gene encodes CDR1 MGHDK and CDR2 SYGVNS. Trimming took 3 bases from V and 1 from J; bases not matched to a gene: 4. CDR3 sequence reads: CASSDQLAENTGELFF. CDR3 in DNA: TGTGCCAGCAGTGACCAACTAGCGGAGAACACCGGGGAGCTGTTTTTT.

The V and J genes are TRBV28 and TRBJ2-1; 9 bases fit TRBD2. This CDR3 has 15 residues. The V and J ends lost 4 bases and 8 bases, in that order; junction bases with no gene match: 9. Germline assignment: CDR1 MDHEN and CDR2 SYDVKM. CDR3 bases: TGTGCCAGCAGTTCCCGAGTAGCGGGAGTAGATGAGCAGTTCTTC. Its translation: CASSSRVAGVDEQFF. The entire variable domain, with the rest obtained from reference TRBV28 and TRBJ2-1, is as follows: DVKVTQSSRYLVKRTGEKVFLECVQDMDHENMFWYRQDPGLGLRLIYFSYDVKMKEKGDIPEGYSVSREKKERFSLILESASTNQTSMYLCASSSRVAGVDEQFFGPGTRLTVL.

The rearrangement uses TRBV14 and TRBJ1-2, with unresolved D. There are 15 residues in the CDR3. The germline V gene encodes CDR1 SGHDN and CDR2 FVKESK. The germline V and J ends were trimmed by 4 bases and 0 bases, with 12 bases remaining between them. CDR3 DNA sequence: TGTGCCAGCAGCCCCCACACCGGAGCTAACTATGGCTACACCTTC. Its translation: CASSPHTGANYGYTF. Drawing the rest from reference TRBV14 and TRBJ1-2, the complete variable domain is EAGVTQFPSHSVIEKGQTVTLRCDPISGHDNLYWYRRVMGKEIKFLLHFVKESKQDESGMPNNRFLAERTGGTYSTLKVQPAELEDSGVYFCASSPHTGANYGYTFGSGTRLTVV.